A selection of T cell receptor beta chains follows, all from one sample in a study of cytomegalovirus exposure and HLA in healthy donors. Clones were read by immunoSEQ multiplex PCR, and TCRdb kept only the in-frame ones, dropping some. The sample carries about 98,000 clones, 80% to 85% recorded once. The material sequenced was PBMCs. All receptors come from a man aged 35-49 years in good health and CMV-seronegative. The CDR3 runs from the conserved cysteine through the conserved F or W. The order of the fields is V gene, J gene, CDR3 length, D gene, clone size, CDR3 DNA, CDR3 protein. A D gene is named only where the DNA matches it firmly. Clone size is stated in some rows and not others, as once, few, many or a class when expanded.

>TRBV30|TRBJ2-7|14|-|-
TGTGCCTGGAAACCGGGGGAGTCGGTGTACGAGCAGTACTTC
CAWKPGESVYEQYF
>TRBV7-9|TRBJ1-5|12|-|-
TGTGCCAGCAGCTTATCCTACCAGCCCCAGCATTTT
CASSLSYQPQHF
>TRBV6-5|TRBJ1-1|14|TRBD1|-
TGTGCCAGCAAACCCAGGGGGAGGAACACTGAAGCTTTCTTT
CASKPRGRNTEAFF
>TRBV5-1|TRBJ1-1|14|-|-
TGCGCCAGCAGCTCCGTCAGTGGTAACACTGAAGCTTTCTTT
CASSSVSGNTEAFF
>TRBV7-9|TRBJ1-1|16|TRBD1|once
TGTGCCAGCAGCCCTAGTACGACAGGGGGTTTGGTTTCAGCTTTCTTT
CASSPSTTGGLVSAFF
>TRBV7-2|TRBJ2-3|15|TRBD2|-
TGTGCCAGCAGCTTAGCAGCGGGGGGTTCGCATACGCAGTATTTT
CASSLAAGGSHTQYF
>TRBV6-1|TRBJ1-5|13|-|-
TGTGCCAGCAGTGAAATGCGGGATCAGCCCCAGCATTTT
CASSEMRDQPQHF
>TRBV2|TRBJ1-5|13|-|-
TGTGCCAGCAGTGGCCCAGGGCGGCAGCCCCAGCATTTT
CASSGPGRQPQHF
>TRBV15|TRBJ1-1|14|-|-
TGTGCCACCGGCGCCGGCCGGGGGAACACTGAAGCTTTCTTT
CATGAGRGNTEAFF
>TRBV5-1|TRBJ1-3|17|TRBD1|-
TGCGCCAGCAGCCCCGGACAGGGCCGCCTCTCTGGAAACACCATATATTTT
CASSPGQGRLSGNTIYF
>TRBV19|TRBJ2-2|14|-|-
TGTGCCAGTAGTTTGACAGGCCGAATCGGGGAGCTGTTTTTT
CASSLTGRIGELFF
>TRBV5-1|TRBJ2-7|13|-|-
TGCGCCAGCAGCTTGCAGGGATTCAACGAGCAGTACTTC
CASSLQGFNEQYF
>TRBV30|TRBJ2-1|12|-|-
TGTGCCTGGCATATCCAAGGGAGTGAGCAGTTCTTC
CAWHIQGSEQFF
>TRBV5-4|TRBJ2-5|16|TRBD2|-
TGTGCCAGCAGCTTGGGTAGCGGGGGGGCTGGAGAGACCCAGTACTTC
CASSLGSGGAGETQYF
>TRBV19|TRBJ2-1|15|TRBD1|-
TGTGCCAGTAGTCGAGGGACAGGGAACTACAATGAGCAGTTCTTC
CASSRGTGNYNEQFF
>TRBV6-1|TRBJ2-7|13|-|once
TGTGCCAGCAGTGCCCATCGGTCCTACGAGCAGTACTTC
CASSAHRSYEQYF
>TRBV28|TRBJ1-2|12|TRBD1|few
TGTGCCAGCACCGGGACAGTCTATGGCTACACCTTC
CASTGTVYGYTF
>TRBV30|TRBJ1-6|16|-|few
TGTGCCTGTCCCGGGAGGTCAGGAGGGAGCTATTCACCCCTCCACTTT
CACPGRSGGSYSPLHF
>TRBV11-2|TRBJ2-3|17|TRBD2|-
TGTGCCAGCAGCTTAGAGATCGGGCGGGGGAAAAGGGATACGCAGTATTTT
CASSLEIGRGKRDTQYF
>TRBV28|TRBJ2-7|11|-|-
TGTGCCAGCAGTGGGGCCTTTGAGCAGTACTTC
CASSGAFEQYF
>TRBV25-1|TRBJ1-5|14|-|once
TGTGCCAGCAGCAGACGGGGATTCAATCAGCCCCAGCATTTT
CASSRRGFNQPQHF
>TRBV7-2|TRBJ2-3|14|-|-
TGTGCCAGCAGCTTATTTGCGCTGGCAGATACGCAGTATTTT
CASSLFALADTQYF
>TRBV5-1|TRBJ1-2|16|TRBD1|-
TGCGCCAGCAGCTTGGTAGCCGACAGGGGTTCTTCTGGCTACACCTTC
CASSLVADRGSSGYTF
>TRBV19|TRBJ2-5|14|TRBD1|-
TGTGCCAGTAGTATCGACAGGGGTGGAGAGACCCAGTACTTC
CASSIDRGGETQYF
>TRBV7-2|TRBJ2-4|14|TRBD1|once
TGTGCCAGCAGCTTGACAGGGGGCAGGGCCATTCAGTACTTC
CASSLTGGRAIQYF
>TRBV4-3|TRBJ1-4|16|-|-
TGCGCCAGCAGCCAAGATCGGCCAGGGTCTAATGAAAAACTGTTTTTT
CASSQDRPGSNEKLFF
>TRBV2|TRBJ1-5|16|-|-
TGTGCCAGCAGGGCCTCAGGAGGGTTTAGCAATCAGCCCCAGCATTTT
CASRASGGFSNQPQHF
>TRBV5-1|TRBJ1-1|14|-|-
TGCGCCAGCAGCTTGACAGGGTATAGGACTGAAGCTTTCTTT
CASSLTGYRTEAFF
>TRBV6-5|TRBJ2-2|15|-|-
TGTGCCAGCAGTTCAAGGGGAACGAACACCGGGGAGCTGTTTTTT
CASSSRGTNTGELFF
>TRBV7-2|TRBJ2-2|18|TRBD2|-
TGTGCCAGCAGCTTAAAGACCCTAGCGGGGGGAAACACCGGGGAGCTGTTTTTT
CASSLKTLAGGNTGELFF
>TRBV27|TRBJ2-7|13|-|once
TGTGCCAGCAGCTTCTCAGGGGGGCACGAGCAGTACTTC
CASSFSGGHEQYF
>TRBV19|TRBJ1-4|14|-|once
TGTGCCGGTAGCACCGGGACTCCAGGGGAAAAACTGTTTTTT
CAGSTGTPGEKLFF
>TRBV29-1|TRBJ1-1|13|-|-
TGCAGCGTTGAAGAATTAGGGAGCACTGAAGCTTTCTTT
CSVEELGSTEAFF
>TRBV27|TRBJ1-6|15|TRBD1|-
TGTGCCAGCAGTTTGGACAGGGGTGGTGATTCACCCCTCCACTTT
CASSLDRGGDSPLHF
>TRBV4-1|TRBJ2-7|15|-|-
TGCGCCAGCAGCCAAGGGGCAGGGCTTCCCTACGAGCAGTACTTC
CASSQGAGLPYEQYF
>TRBV6-1|TRBJ1-3|15|-|few
TGTGCCAGCAGTGAAGGATTCTACTCTGGAAACACCATATATTTT
CASSEGFYSGNTIYF
>TRBV21-1|TRBJ2-1|12|-|-
TGTGCCAGCAGCAAATGGAGTGGGGAGCAGTTCTTC
CASSKWSGEQFF
>TRBV18|TRBJ1-2|15|TRBD1|-
TGTGCCAGCTCAACTCCGGACAGGGGTGTCGGTGGCTACACCTTC
CASSTPDRGVGGYTF
>TRBV5-1|TRBJ1-4|14|-|-
TGCGCCAGCAGCGACAGGAAGGGTAATGAAAAACTGTTTTTT
CASSDRKGNEKLFF
>TRBV29-1|TRBJ1-2|13|-|-
TGCAGCGTTCCCACCGACAGTAACTATGGCTACACCTTC
CSVPTDSNYGYTF
>TRBV7-7|TRBJ2-5|15|-|-
TGTGCCAGCAGCTTAGTTGGGACTTTCCAAGAGACCCAGTACTTC
CASSLVGTFQETQYF
>TRBV11-1|TRBJ2-1|15|TRBD1|-
TGTGCCAGCAGTTACGACAGGGGGCCACACAATGAGCAGTTCTTC
CASSYDRGPHNEQFF
>TRBV30|TRBJ2-7|12|-|once
TGTGCCTGGAACTTTGCAGGCTACGAGCAGTACTTC
CAWNFAGYEQYF
>TRBV6-1|TRBJ2-1|14|TRBD2|once
TGTGCCAGCATGCGAGCGGGGGGAGACAATGAGCAGTTCTTC
CASMRAGGDNEQFF
>TRBV6-5|TRBJ2-1|15|-|-
TGTGCCAGCAGTTCTGGCGGGGGCCCCTACAATGAGCAGTTCTTC
CASSSGGGPYNEQFF